The 22 T cell receptor beta chains below come from one sample, sequenced in a study of T cell clonality in common variable immunodeficiency. The repertoire was sequenced with immunoSEQ multiplex PCR; TCRdb's copy has only in-frame clones and lacks some. The sample contains around 45,000 clones, none of them singletons. The sample was peripheral blood mononuclear cells. The receptor source for this set is a person between 18 and 70 years old in good health.

This clone was recorded at least ten times. The observed sequence ends 3 residues before the CDR3 terminus, with the missing tail filled in from the germline J gene. The chain recombines TRBV29-1 with TRBJ1-5; no clear D gene. V lost 5 bases and J lost 2, with 10 bases in between. The CDR3 is 13 residues long. Per germline, CDR1 SQVTM and CDR2 ANQGSEA. CDR3 sequence reads: CSVSGSGNQPQHF. The CDR3 bases that were read are TGCAGCGTTTCAGGATCTGGCAATCAGCCC.

This clone was found many times. Sequencing ends 3 residues short of the CDR3 end; the germline J gene provides the rest. The rearrangement links TRBV7-3 to TRBJ2-3; D is possibly TRBD2 (7 bases). The V gene lost 5 bases and the J gene lost 4 bases, with 16 bases spanning the gap. The CDR3 is made up of 15 amino acids. The germline V gene encodes CDR1 SGHTA and CDR2 FQGTGA. This CDR3 reads CASSQVGGRADTQYF. The covered CDR3 bases are TGTGCCAGCAGCCAGGTGGGGGGGCGTGCAGATACG. Looking up the rest from reference TRBV7-3 and TRBJ2-3 gives the full variable domain: GAGVSQTPSNKVTEKGKYVELRCDPISGHTALYWYRQSLGQGPEFLIYFQGTGAADDSGLPNDRFFAVRPEGSVSTLKIQRTERGDSAVYLCASSQVGGRADTQYFGPGTRLTVL.

This clone occurred many times. The read halts 3 residues ahead of the CDR3 end, with the missing end drawn from the germline J gene. This chain links TRBV6-7 with TRBJ2-3; 7 bases agree with TRBD2. TRBV6-7 is recorded as an ORF, its role being uncertain. The CDR3 is made up of 17 amino acids. V lost 0 bases to trimming and J lost 2 bases; unmatched junction nucleotides: 8. Here the CDR3 reads CASSYSPTSEHTDTQYF. Partial CDR3 DNA: TGTGCCAGCAGTTACTCTCCAACTAGCGAACACACAGATACG.

The table lists this clone with many counts. The read halts 3 residues ahead of the CDR3 end, with the missing end drawn from the germline J gene. This chain links TRBV6-1 with TRBJ1-2; D possibly corresponds to TRBD1 (5 bases). CDR1 and CDR2 (germline): MNHNS, SASEGT. This CDR3 region has 16 residues. V lost 1 base, J lost 4 bases, and 16 bases lay in between. Incomplete CDR3 DNA: TGTGCCAGCAGTGAAGGATTCTTCCCGGGACTCTATGGC. Its protein product is CASSEGFFPGLYG. The whole CDR3 protein is CASSEGFFPGLYGYTF.

The table lists this clone with many counts. At one end the junction does not follow the germline gene, possibly because of a read error. The CDR3 end falls 3 residues outside the read, so it is completed with the germline J gene. This chain connects TRBV4-1 to TRBJ1-6; TRBD1 might be the D (6 bases). CDR3 length: 16 residues. Germline CDR1 and CDR2: MGHRA and YSYEKL. CDR3 in amino acids: CTSSQDTLGAYSPLHF. The CDR3 bases that were read are TGCACCAGCAGCCAAGACACTTTGGGGGCTTATTCACCC.

A note on this clone: The CDR3 goes on 3 residues after the read ends, and that part is filled in from the germline J gene. The V gene is TRBV10-2, the J gene TRBJ2-7; the D gene is possibly TRBD1 (6 bases). The length of the CDR3 is 15 residues. V was cut by 0 bases and J by 1 base, with 10 bases left in between. Germline lookup yields CDR1 WSHSY and CDR2 SAAADI. CDR3 DNA (partial): TGCGCCAGCAGTGAGTCGGAGACAGGTTCCTACGAG. Its protein is CASSESETGSYE. Given in full, the CDR3 is CASSESETGSYEQYF.

Ten or more counts support this clone. The CDR3 end falls 3 residues outside the read, so it is completed with the germline J gene. V usage is TRBV5-1 and J usage is TRBJ2-5; D not certain. Germline values: CDR1 SGHRS, CDR2 YFSETQ. V lost 4 bases and J 0 bases, leaving 10 bases between the germline ends. There are 14 residues in the CDR3. CDR3 residues: CASSMTPYQETQYF. The sequenced part of the CDR3 DNA is TGCGCCAGCAGCATGACTCCGTACCAAGAGACC.

This clone has at least ten counts. The read comes to an end 3 residues before the CDR3 does, leaving the germline J gene to fill in the end. The chain couples TRBV6-1 to TRBJ2-7; D unresolved. The CDR3 is made up of 15 amino acids. The germline V gene encodes CDR1 MNHNS and CDR2 SASEGT. V lost 2 bases and J lost 0, with 11 bases in between. CDR3 DNA (partial): TGTGCCAGCAGTGAAAGAGGCAGTTCCTCCTACGAG. This translates into CASSERGSSSYE. From start to end, the CDR3 is CASSERGSSSYEQYF.

This clone was detected many times. The CDR3 end falls 3 residues outside the read, so it is completed with the germline J gene. The V gene is TRBV7-3, the J gene TRBJ2-2; the D gene is possibly TRBD2 (6 bases). V was clipped by 3 bases and J by 4 bases, with 12 bases between them. Germline CDR1 reads SGHTA; CDR2 reads FQGTGA. The CDR3 spans 15 residues. CDR3 DNA (partial): TGTGCCAGCAGCTTGGGACTGGGGTCCACCGGGGAG. Translation gives CASSLGLGSTGE. The whole CDR3 reads CASSLGLGSTGELFF.

This clone was seen ten or more times. Read coverage stops 3 residues before the CDR3 terminus; the germline J gene supplies the remainder. The J gene is TRBJ2-7, the V gene TRBV27; tentatively, D is TRBD2 (5 bases). In germline, CDR1 is MNHEY, CDR2 SMNVEV (reference sequence). V lost 6 bases and J 3 bases, leaving 15 bases between the germline ends. CDR3 length: 14 amino acids. The sequenced part of the CDR3 DNA is TGTGCCAGCAGGGCGGCCCCGACTAACTACGAG. It specifies CASRAAPTNYE. In full, the CDR3 is CASRAAPTNYEQYF.

The table lists this clone with many counts. Read coverage stops 3 residues before the CDR3 terminus; the germline J gene supplies the remainder. This sequence joins TRBV6-2 or TRBV6-3 and TRBJ1-5; 8 nucleotides line up with TRBD1. CDR1 is MNHEY, CDR2 SVGEGT, per germline. Unmatched junction bases numbered 9, after V lost 6 bases and J lost 5 bases. This CDR3 is built from 15 residues. Incomplete CDR3 DNA: TGTGCCAGCAGCCCAATAGGGACAGGTTATCAGCCC. This translates into CASSPIGTGYQP. The full CDR3 reads CASSPIGTGYQPQHF.

This clone has at least ten counts. The CDR3 goes on 3 residues after the read ends, and that part is filled in from the germline J gene. The V gene is TRBV20-1, the J gene TRBJ1-1; a weak D match, TRBD1 (5 bases). The germline V and J ends were trimmed by 0 bases and 1 base, with 9 bases remaining between them. This CDR3 comprises 14 residues. Germline CDR1 reads DFQATT; CDR2 reads SNEGSKA (reference sequence). The CDR3 reads CSARDPGSNTEAFF. CDR3 bases read: TGCAGTGCTAGAGATCCAGGGTCGAACACTGAA.

This clone came up many times. The CDR3 end lies 3 residues beyond the end of the read and is filled in from the germline J gene. The rearrangement uses TRBV12-3 or TRBV12-4 and TRBJ1-5; tentatively, D is TRBD1 (6 bases). Trimming took off 4 bases at V and 5 bases at J, with 12 bases between the two ends. The CDR3 is 14 amino acids. CDR3 DNA (partial): TGTGCCAGCAGTTACTCCGGGGGGCATCAGCCC. This gives the protein CASSYSGGHQP. In full, the CDR3 is CASSYSGGHQPQHF.

In its sample, this clone was seen a few times. This may stem from a read error, because a much larger clone lies one nucleotide away. The read is 3 residues too short to cover the CDR3 end, so that end is filled in from the germline J gene. The genes are TRBV7-9 and TRBJ1-2; tentative D call: TRBD1 (6 bases). The germline V gene has CDR1 SEHNR and CDR2 FQNEAQ (reference sequence). The CDR3 covers 13 residues. The CDR3: CSSSLPGDYGYTF. CDR3 DNA (partial): TGTTCCAGCAGCTTACCAGGGGACTATGGC.

Ten or more counts support this clone. The read halts 3 residues ahead of the CDR3 end, with the missing end drawn from the germline J gene. The chain carries TRBV5-6 and TRBJ2-5; a possible D gene is TRBD2 (5 bases). The V end was cut by 4 bases, the J end by 3 bases, with 16 bases between. The CDR3 has 15 residues. The germline V gene encodes CDR1 SGHDT and CDR2 YYEEEE. CDR3 DNA, as far as it was read: TGTGCCAGCAGCCGGGGTTCGTGGCGGAAAGAGACC. It encodes CASSRGSWRKET. The entire CDR3 protein reads CASSRGSWRKETQYF.

This clone was recorded at least ten times. CDR3 bases read: TGTGCCAGCAGCCGCAGTGCCGGGACAGAGGCCGGGGAG. It specifies CASSRSAGTEAGE. The CDR3 in full is CASSRSAGTEAGELFF. The chain uses TRBV7-3 and TRBJ2-2, with 7 bases matching TRBD1. The read terminates 3 residues ahead of where the CDR3 ends, so the germline J gene completes it. This CDR3 contains 16 residues. The V segment lost 5 bases and the J segment 6 bases; nucleotides outside the gene matches: 12. The germline V gene encodes CDR1 SGHTA and CDR2 FQGTGA. The variable domain in full, completed from reference TRBV7-3 and TRBJ2-2, reads GAGVSQTPSNKVTEKGKYVELRCDPISGHTALYWYRQSLGQGPEFLIYFQGTGAADDSGLPNDRFFAVRPEGSVSTLKIQRTERGDSAVYLCASSRSAGTEAGELFFGEGSRLTVL.

This clone was seen many times. The read falls 3 residues short of the CDR3 end, and the missing part is taken from the germline J gene. The chain combines TRBV6-4 with TRBJ2-3; TRBD2 might be the D (5 bases). Trimming stripped 0 bases from V and 2 bases from J, with 6 bases between. Germline V gives CDR1 MRHNA, CDR2 SNTAGT. CDR3 size: 14 residues. Incomplete CDR3 DNA: TGTGCCAGCAGTGACTCGGACTCCACAGATACG. Translated, it gives CASSDSDSTDT. The entire CDR3 protein reads CASSDSDSTDTQYF.

This clone was counted ten times or more. CDR3 DNA (partial): TGCGCCAGCTGTAGGACTAGCCGAGGCTCTCGCAATGAG. Translating gives CASCRTSRGSRNE. The entire CDR3 protein reads CASCRTSRGSRNEQFF. The rearrangement links TRBV5-1 to TRBJ2-1; TRBD2 matches 8 bases. The read ends 3 residues early relative to the CDR3; the germline J gene fills the gap. Per the germline V gene, CDR1 is SGHRS and CDR2 is YFSETQ. There are 16 residues in the CDR3. V was pared by 7 bases and J by 6 bases, with 15 bases of the junction left unmatched.

This clone showed up many times. The read terminates 3 residues ahead of where the CDR3 ends, so the germline J gene completes it. This chain links TRBV20-1 with TRBJ1-1, with D possibly matching TRBD1 (5 bases). The CDR3 has 13 amino acids. CDR1 is DFQATT and CDR2 is SNEGSKA in the germline V gene (reference sequence). Partial CDR3 DNA: TGCAGCCTTTTCCAGGGTCTCGGCACTGAA. It encodes CSLFQGLGTE. The entire CDR3 protein is CSLFQGLGTEAFF.

At least ten counts were recorded for this clone. The read is 3 residues too short to cover the CDR3 end, so that end is filled in from the germline J gene. V is TRBV12-5 and J is TRBJ2-1, with D possibly being TRBD2 (6 bases). The V end lost 7 bases, the J end lost 4 bases, and 14 bases lay between the germline ends. Germline V gene sequence: CDR1 LGHNT, CDR2 FRNRAP. This CDR3 region has 14 residues. The CDR3 region is CASVSGSGYNEQFF. The sequenced part of the CDR3 DNA is TGTGCTAGTGTTAGCGGCTCTGGTTACAATGAG.

This clone was counted many times. The CDR3 end falls 3 residues outside the read, so it is completed with the germline J gene. The chain couples TRBV28 to TRBJ1-2, with 7 nucleotides matching TRBD1. The CDR3 loop spans 13 amino acids. Per germline, CDR1 MDHEN and CDR2 SYDVKM. V dropped 2 bases and J dropped 3; count of bases not matched to a gene: 0. This CDR3 reads CASSLGTDYGYTF. Partial CDR3 DNA: TGTGCCAGCAGTTTAGGGACAGACTATGGC.

This clone was seen ten or more times. The CDR3 end falls 3 residues outside the read, so it is completed with the germline J gene. The chain recombines TRBV28 with TRBJ2-1, with no clear D. The germline V and J ends were trimmed by 7 bases and 0 bases, with 19 bases remaining between them. Germline CDR1 is MDHEN and CDR2 is SYDVKM. The CDR3 has 17 residues. The CDR3 protein is CASTSLGQRSSYNEQFF. CDR3 DNA, as far as it was read: TGTGCCAGCACGTCCCTGGGCCAGAGGAGCTCCTACAATGAG.